This T cell receptor beta chain was identified during a study of cytomegalovirus exposure and HLA in healthy donors. PCR used 60 Vbeta primers and 13 Jbeta primers. Using immunoSEQ multiplex PCR, the repertoire was profiled, and TCRdb retains in-frame clones only, with some absent. The sample contains approximately 120,000 clones, about 81% of which appear only once. In this sample, this clone turned up once. V lost 0 bases and J 2 bases, leaving 17 bases between the germline ends. Germline CDR1 is SGHDN and CDR2 is FVKESK. The CDR3 length is 17 residues. The V gene is TRBV14, the J gene TRBJ2-7; weak D call: TRBD1 (8 bases). The source of this sequence is a woman younger than 45 in good health and CMV-seronegative. Sequenced input: PBMCs. The CDR3 spells CASSQDRGAGGTYEQYF. CDR3 nucleotide sequence: TGTGCCAGCAGCCAAGATCGGGGGGCAGGGGGCACCTACGAGCAGTACTTC.